A single sample gave rise to the 27 T cell receptor beta chains below, sequenced in a study of Tregs in tolerant kidney transplant recipients. The table came from immunoSEQ multiplex PCR; TCRdb's copy has only in-frame clones and leaves some out. This sample has some 110,000 clones, with around 94% found just once. Sequences were obtained from CD4+ T cells from blood. These receptors were taken from a human donor in good health.

The chain links TRBV18 to TRBJ1-1, with 8 bases that match TRBD1. With V trimmed by 5 bases and J by 0 bases, 5 bases remained unmatched. The CDR3 runs 15 residues. The V gene's germline CDR1 is KGHSH and CDR2 LQKENI. The DNA of the CDR3 is TGTGCCAGCTCAACTTCACAGGGGGTGAACACTGAAGCTTTCTTT. Residues: CASSTSQGVNTEAFF.

The V and J genes are TRBV11-2 and TRBJ1-5, with D tentatively TRBD1 (6 bases). V was shortened by 5 bases and J by 3 bases, with 11 bases between the two germline ends. There are 14 residues in the CDR3. Germline assignment: CDR1 SGHAT and CDR2 FQNNGV. CDR3 sequence: CASSLTGHNQPQHF. The CDR3 DNA reads as TGTGCCAGCAGCCTGACAGGACACAATCAGCCCCAGCATTTT. Full variable domain (remainder filled in from reference TRBV11-2 and TRBJ1-5): EAGVAQSPRYKIIEKRQSVAFWCNPISGHATLYWYQQILGQGPKLLIQFQNNGVVDDSQLPKDRFSAERLKGVDSTLKIQPAKLEDSAVYLCASSLTGHNQPQHFGDGTRLSIL.

The genes are TRBV5-1 and TRBJ2-1; 7 bases are a match to TRBD2. Per the germline V gene, CDR1 is SGHRS and CDR2 is YFSETQ. The CDR3 length is 15 residues. The trim removed 0 bases at V and 3 bases at J, leaving 3 bases unmatched. The DNA of the CDR3 is TGCGCCAGCAGCTTGGTCGCTAGCGGCTACAATGAGCAGTTCTTC. This translates into CASSLVASGYNEQFF.

The V call is TRBV11-2, the J call TRBJ1-1, with D possibly TRBD1 on 5 matching bases. The CDR3 is 16 residues long. V lost 2 bases and J lost 4, with 17 bases in between. The germline V gene encodes CDR1 SGHAT and CDR2 FQNNGV. The CDR3 loop reads CASSLQGAVGRTEAFF. As DNA, the CDR3 is TGTGCCAGCAGCTTACAAGGGGCTGTGGGGCGCACTGAAGCTTTCTTT. The full variable domain, completed using reference TRBV11-2 and TRBJ1-1, is EAGVAQSPRYKIIEKRQSVAFWCNPISGHATLYWYQQILGQGPKLLIQFQNNGVVDDSQLPKDRFSAERLKGVDSTLKIQPAKLEDSAVYLCASSLQGAVGRTEAFFGQGTRLTVV.

The DNA for the CDR3 is TGTGCCATCAGTGAAGGGCCCCAAGGCTATGGCTACACCTTC. Residues: CAISEGPQGYGYTF. This sequence joins TRBV10-3 and TRBJ1-2; no firm D call. From germline, CDR1 is ENHRY and CDR2 SYGVKD. Trimming removed 3 bases at V and 4 bases at J, with 12 bases between. The CDR3 loop spans 14 amino acids.

The rearrangement joins TRBV29-1 to TRBJ2-3, with 9 bases lining up with TRBD1. Germline CDR1 SQVTM, CDR2 ANQGSEA. The CDR3 runs 14 residues. V was clipped by 8 bases and J by 0 bases; unmatched bases: 6. The DNA for the CDR3 is TGCAGCTCCTGGACAGGGGCAAGCACAGATACGCAGTATTTT. This translates into CSSWTGASTDTQYF.

V and J are TRBV5-4 and TRBJ2-3; weak D call: TRBD1 (6 bases). Trimming removed 4 bases at V and 4 bases at J, with 16 bases between. The CDR3 spans 15 residues. In germline, CDR1 is SGHNT, CDR2 YYREEE (reference sequence). The CDR3 DNA reads TGTGCCAGCAGCACGATACCTGGACAGCCAGATACGCAGTATTTT. It is translated as CASSTIPGQPDTQYF.

The J gene is TRBJ1-1, the V gene TRBV2, with D possibly being TRBD1 (5 bases). Germline loops: CDR1 SNHLY, CDR2 FYNNEI. There are 10 residues in the CDR3. The V and J ends lost 8 bases and 9 bases respectively, with 10 bases between them. CDR3 sequence (DNA): TGTGCCAGCCACGGGGGGAAAGCTTTCTTT. Amino acids: CASHGGKAFF.

This clone has more than one count but fewer than ten. The chain recombines TRBV4-1 with TRBJ2-1; D is ambiguous. Trimming took off 3 bases at V and 6 bases at J, with 12 bases between the two ends. CDR3 length: 14 amino acids. The germline V gene encodes CDR1 MGHRA and CDR2 YSYEKL. The CDR3 here is CASSQHAKSNEQFF. Here the CDR3 DNA reads TGCGCCAGCAGCCAGCATGCCAAATCCAATGAGCAGTTCTTC.

V is TRBV7-9 and J is TRBJ2-1; 12 bases fit TRBD2. CDR3 length: 16 amino acids. Per germline, CDR1 SEHNR and CDR2 FQNEAQ (reference sequence). V lost 5 bases to trimming and J lost 2 bases; unmatched junction nucleotides: 4. This CDR3 is CASSTRLAGAYNEQFF. The CDR3 bases are TGTGCCAGCAGCACAAGACTAGCGGGGGCCTACAATGAGCAGTTCTTC. The whole variable domain, filled in from reference TRBV7-9 and TRBJ2-1, reads DTGVSQNPRHKITKRGQNVTFRCDPISEHNRLYWYRQTLGQGPEFLTYFQNEAQLEKSRLLSDRFSAERPKGSFSTLEIQRTEQGDSAMYLCASSTRLAGAYNEQFFGPGTRLTVL.

J is TRBJ1-1 and V is TRBV7-2; D is possibly TRBD1 (5 bases). Germline-derived CDR1 and CDR2 are SGHTA and FQGNSA. The length of the CDR3 is 14 residues. Trimming stripped 3 bases from V and 6 bases from J, with 14 bases between. This chain's CDR3 is CASSFGQWGSEAFF. The CDR3 nucleotides are TGTGCCAGCAGCTTCGGGCAGTGGGGGTCTGAAGCTTTCTTT.

V and J are TRBV4-2 and TRBJ1-4, with TRBD1 identical over 7 bases. Germline V gives CDR1 LGHNA, CDR2 YNFKEQ. Trimming took 0 bases from V and 7 from J; bases not matched to a gene: 8. The CDR3 is made up of 16 amino acids. The CDR3 loop reads CASSQDINRGSEKLFF. The CDR3 DNA reads TGTGCCAGCAGCCAAGATATAAACAGGGGTAGTGAAAAACTGTTTTTT.

This chain connects TRBV9 to TRBJ1-4, with a weak D call TRBD1 (5 bases). Trimming shortened V by 2 bases and J by 3 bases, and 8 bases separated the two germline ends. The CDR3 runs 14 residues. Per germline, CDR1 SGDLS and CDR2 YYNGEE. For the CDR3, the DNA is TGTGCCAGCAGCGTGGGGGGACCTAATGAAAAACTGTTTTTT. Translating it yields CASSVGGPNEKLFF.

V usage is TRBV19 and J usage is TRBJ2-3, with TRBD2 identical over 13 bases. Per the germline V gene, CDR1 is LNHDA and CDR2 is SQIVND (reference sequence). Trimming at V came to 6 bases and at J to 0 bases, leaving 12 bases not matched to a gene. This CDR3 has 19 amino acids. The CDR3 loop reads CASRSFGLAGEYSTDTQYF. CDR3 coding DNA: TGTGCCAGTAGGAGTTTTGGACTAGCGGGAGAGTATAGCACAGATACGCAGTATTTT.

The V and J genes are TRBV7-2 and TRBJ2-4, with unresolved D. This CDR3 region has 13 residues. V lost 5 bases and J 2 bases, leaving 7 bases between the germline ends. Germline CDR1 is SGHTA and CDR2 is FQGNSA. CDR3 nucleotides: TGTGCCAGCAGCCAGAGGCCCAAAAACATTCAGTACTTC. It is translated as CASSQRPKNIQYF. Based on the CDR3 plus reference TRBV7-2 and TRBJ2-4, the full variable domain is GAGVSQSPSNKVTEKGKDVELRCDPISGHTALYWYRQSLGQGLEFLIYFQGNSAPDKSGLPSDRFSAERTGGSVSTLTIQRTQQEDSAVYLCASSQRPKNIQYFGAGTRLSVL.

This chain connects TRBV11-2 to TRBJ2-1, with 9 bases matching TRBD2. The CDR3 is made up of 16 amino acids. Trimming cost V 5 bases and J 6 bases; bases outside gene matches: 11. Germline V gives CDR1 SGHAT, CDR2 FQNNGV. The CDR3 loop reads CASSPWRAGGRNEQFF. The CDR3 DNA is TGTGCCAGCAGCCCATGGCGTGCGGGGGGGCGCAATGAGCAGTTCTTC.

The gene calls are TRBV9 and TRBJ1-1; weak D call: TRBD1 (5 bases). There are 16 residues in the CDR3. Trimming removed 4 bases from V and 1 base from J, with 17 bases in between. Looked up from germline, CDR1 is SGDLS and CDR2 is YYNGEE. CDR3 sequence: CASSTSPGLANTEAFF. CDR3 DNA sequence: TGTGCCAGCAGCACATCCCCGGGACTTGCGAACACTGAAGCTTTCTTT.

The chain recombines TRBV11-2 with TRBJ2-5; D perhaps matches TRBD1 (5 bases). CDR1 and CDR2 (germline): SGHAT, FQNNGV. The CDR3 runs to 15 residues. The ends were cut back, 4 bases at V and 4 bases at J, with 16 bases in the middle. CDR3 coding DNA: TGTGCCAGCAGCTCGACCCCAGAAAGGGGAGAGACCCAGTACTTC. It codes for CASSSTPERGETQYF.

There are a few counts of this clone. V is TRBV10-3 and J is TRBJ1-2; 8 positions match TRBD1. With 2 bases clipped from V and 7 bases from J, the junction kept 12 bases outside the gene matches. CDR3 length: 16 residues. The germline CDR1 and CDR2 sequences are ENHRY and SYGVKD. The CDR3 protein is CAISEGQGASNRGYTF. The CDR3 nucleotides read TGTGCCATCAGTGAGGGGCAGGGGGCCTCAAATCGTGGCTACACCTTC.

The CDR3 region is CSVDYGYTF. CDR3 coding DNA: TGCAGCGTTGATTATGGCTACACCTTC. V and J are TRBV29-1 and TRBJ1-2; D is unclear. The V gene's germline CDR1 is SQVTM and CDR2 ANQGSEA. The CDR3 consists of 9 residues. With 3 bases removed from V and 5 bases from J, the gap between germline ends came to 1 base.

The CDR3: CASSKGQGPLYTEAFF. CDR3 nucleotides: TGTGCCAGTAGTAAGGGACAGGGGCCTTTATACACTGAAGCTTTCTTT. The chain employs TRBV19 and TRBJ1-1; 10 positions match TRBD1. Per the germline V gene, CDR1 is LNHDA and CDR2 is SQIVND (reference sequence). Germline trimming cut 4 bases from V and 3 bases from J; bases unmatched to any gene: 8. The CDR3 is 16 amino acids.

The chain combines TRBV7-3 with TRBJ1-6; weak D call: TRBD1 (6 bases). Germline assignment: CDR1 SGHTA and CDR2 FQGTGA. The CDR3 has 13 residues. Trimming took 6 bases from V and 11 from J, leaving 14 bases between them. The CDR3 region is CASRAGHDAPLHF. In nucleotides, the CDR3 is TGTGCCAGCAGAGCGGGACACGACGCACCCCTCCACTTT.

This chain uses TRBV7-2 with TRBJ2-2; 8 nucleotides match TRBD1. The CDR3 has 15 residues. The J segment lost 5 bases and the V segment lost 5 bases, leaving 7 bases of the junction unmatched. The germline V gene encodes CDR1 SGHTA and CDR2 FQGNSA. Here the CDR3 DNA reads TGTGCCAGCAGCACCAGACAGGGGAAGACCGGGGAGCTGTTTTTT. Translated: CASSTRQGKTGELFF.

The chain carries TRBV5-1 and TRBJ2-2; D may correspond to TRBD1 or TRBD2 (5 bases each). Germline V gene sequence: CDR1 SGHRS, CDR2 YFSETQ. V lost 4 bases and J lost 2, with 15 bases in between. CDR3 length equals 16 residues. The CDR3 nucleotides are TGCGCCAGCAGCCCGGGGACGGCGAGAAACACCGGGGAGCTGTTTTTT. It translates to CASSPGTARNTGELFF.

This chain links TRBV18 with TRBJ1-1; 8 positions match TRBD1. Per the germline V gene, CDR1 is KGHSH and CDR2 is LQKENI. The trim removed 2 bases at V and 5 bases at J, leaving 4 bases unmatched. The CDR3 extends over 14 amino acids. CDR3 in amino acids: CASSPGQGGTEAFF. DNA of the CDR3: TGTGCCAGCTCACCAGGACAGGGAGGAACTGAAGCTTTCTTT. Based on the CDR3 plus reference TRBV18 and TRBJ1-1, the full variable domain is NAGVMQNPRHLVRRRGQEARLRCSPMKGHSHVYWYRQLPEEGLKFMVYLQKENIIDESGMPKERFSAEFPKEGPSILRIQQVVRGDSAAYFCASSPGQGGTEAFFGQGTRLTVV.

The V call is TRBV29-1, the J call TRBJ1-2; D is unclear. The CDR3 spans 14 residues. In germline, CDR1 is SQVTM, CDR2 ANQGSEA. Trimming took 5 bases from V and 2 from J, leaving 15 bases between them. The CDR3 nucleotides are TGCAGCGTTCGAGGGCCTTCTGGGAACTATGGCTACACCTTC. Its protein product is CSVRGPSGNYGYTF.

This chain connects TRBV5-1 to TRBJ2-2; D remains ambiguous. Deletions cut 0 bases from V and 0 bases from J, with 6 bases between. The germline V gene encodes CDR1 SGHRS and CDR2 YFSETQ. This CDR3 contains 15 residues. CDR3 nucleotide sequence: TGCGCCAGCAGCTTGGTGAGCACGAACACCGGGGAGCTGTTTTTT. Its protein product is CASSLVSTNTGELFF. The full variable domain, in which reference TRBV5-1 and TRBJ2-2 provide the parts outside the CDR3, is KAGVTQTPRYLIKTRGQQVTLSCSPISGHRSVSWYQQTPGQGLQFLFEYFSETQRNKGNFPGRFSGRQFSNSRSEMNVSTLELGDSALYLCASSLVSTNTGELFFGEGSRLTVL.